The text below deals with one T cell receptor beta chain. The CDR3 is 16 residues long. J lost 6 bases, V lost 3 bases, and 9 bases had no gene match. In germline, CDR1 is SGHKS, CDR2 YYEKEE (reference sequence). This sample was included in a study of shared T cell receptors in the human thymus. Repertoires were generated with immunoSEQ multiplex PCR, while TCRdb's copy carries only in-frame clones and drops some. The sample holds roughly 710,000 clones, around 85% seen once. Another study also made use of these data, one on human thymus T cells. That source adds: Donation came from healthy Finnish infants having corrective surgery for congenital heart defects. Thymus specimens were resections from corrective heart surgery.

The chain is built from TRBV5-5 and TRBJ1-6, with TRBD1 matching 7 bases. Source material: thymocytes. This TCR was sampled from a girl under two years old with a congenital heart defect. The DNA for the CDR3 is TGTGCCAGCAGCTCAGGGACAGAACGGACTAATTCACCCCTCCACTTT. It encodes CASSSGTERTNSPLHF.